Presented here are 9 T cell receptor beta chains from one specimen sequenced in a study of cytomegalovirus exposure and HLA in healthy donors (dated by TCRdb to the late 2010s). Receptor libraries were prepared by the immunoSEQ multiplex PCR assay. The multiplex PCR relied on a mix of 60 forward primers for TCR Vbeta segments and 13 reverse primers for TCR Jbeta segments. TCRdb took over this immuneACCESS table, retaining in-frame rearrangements with V and J assigned. Such tables are incomplete; in checked studies, under half of the missing clones stem from an unresolved V gene, and the remainder is unexplained. The sample table shows around 110,000 clones, and 75% to 90% are seen once. About 2% of the sample lies in the top ten. The sample consisted of PBMCs. Receptor source: a man aged 30 to 45 in good health and CMV-seronegative.

A note on this clone: A junction boundary mismatches the germline segment, possibly from a read error. V usage is TRBV27 and J usage is TRBJ2-4; TRBD2 aligns across 12 bases. The germline V gene encodes CDR1 MNHEY and CDR2 SMNVEV (reference sequence). This CDR3 is built from 17 residues. The CDR3 spells CASSLLASGGVKNSQYF. CDR3 sequence (DNA): TGTGCCAGCAGTTTACTGGCTAGCGGGGGGGTCAAAAACAGTCAGTACTTC.

This chain uses TRBV5-1 with TRBJ1-3, with a weak D call TRBD1 (6 bases). The CDR3 runs to 15 residues. V was shortened by 0 bases and J by 4 bases, with 11 bases between the two germline ends. Germline V gene data show CDR1 as SGHRS and CDR2 as YFSETQ. Here the CDR3 reads CASSLASGVGNTIYF. DNA of the CDR3: TGCGCCAGCAGCTTGGCCTCAGGGGTGGGAAACACCATATATTTT. Complete variable domain (other parts from reference TRBV5-1 and TRBJ1-3): KAGVTQTPRYLIKTRGQQVTLSCSPISGHRSVSWYQQTPGQGLQFLFEYFSETQRNKGNFPGRFSGRQFSNSRSEMNVSTLELGDSALYLCASSLASGVGNTIYFGEGSWLTVV.

This chain joins TRBV7-2 and TRBJ2-1, with TRBD1 matching 10 bases. CDR3 length equals 16 residues. Trimming cost V 0 bases and J 3 bases; bases outside gene matches: 2. Looked up from germline, CDR1 is SGHTA and CDR2 is FQGNSA. The CDR3 nucleotides are TGTGCCAGCAGCTTAGCCGGGACAGGGGTCTACAATGAGCAGTTCTTC. Translated: CASSLAGTGVYNEQFF.

This chain uses TRBV5-1 with TRBJ2-4, with a possible D match to TRBD1 (7 bases). CDR1 SGHRS and CDR2 YFSETQ come from the germline V gene. The CDR3 is made up of 15 amino acids. The V and J ends lost 3 bases and 4 bases respectively, with 14 bases between them. Here the CDR3 reads CASSSTGSGKNIQYF. Written as DNA, the CDR3 is TGCGCCAGCAGCTCGACAGGGAGCGGGAAAAACATTCAGTACTTC.

The V gene is TRBV9, the J gene TRBJ1-2; D is unclear. CDR3 length: 13 residues. Trimming cost V 0 bases and J 7 bases, with 10 bases left between them. Germline lookup yields CDR1 SGDLS and CDR2 YYNGEE. This CDR3 is CASSVGSRGGYTF. The DNA for the CDR3 is TGTGCCAGCAGCGTAGGTAGCAGAGGTGGCTACACCTTC.

With regard to this clone: At one end the junction does not follow the germline gene, possibly because of a read error. This rearrangement joins TRBV5-1 to TRBJ2-5; perhaps TRBD2 as D (5 bases). The germline CDR1 and CDR2 sequences are SGHRS and YFSETQ. The CDR3 is 12 amino acids. The CDR3 region is CASRLGPEIQYF. CDR3 bases: TGCGCCAGCAGACTAGGTCCTGAGATCCAGTACTTC.

The chain carries TRBV5-1 and TRBJ2-1, with 7 nucleotides matching TRBD1. J lost 6 bases, V lost 3 bases, and 9 bases had no gene match. CDR3 length equals 15 residues. CDR1 and CDR2 (germline): SGHRS, YFSETQ. The CDR3 protein is CASSSGQPPSNEQFF. CDR3 nucleotide sequence: TGCGCCAGCAGCTCGGGACAGCCACCCAGCAATGAGCAGTTCTTC.

The rearrangement links TRBV2 to TRBJ1-4, with TRBD1 matching over 9 bases. The V and J ends lost 5 bases and 6 bases, in that order; junction bases with no gene match: 7. This CDR3 has 15 amino acids. The germline gives CDR1 SNHLY, CDR2 FYNNEI. The CDR3 reads CASSPTGGVDEKLFF. The CDR3 nucleotides read TGTGCCAGCAGTCCCACAGGGGGCGTAGATGAAAAACTGTTTTTT.

This clone appeared once. The chain has TRBV7-2 and TRBJ2-3, with TRBD2 matching over 10 bases. The CDR3 extends over 19 amino acids. V lost 2 bases and J lost 4; bases outside the gene matches: 15. Germline CDR1 reads SGHTA; CDR2 reads FQGNSA. The DNA of the CDR3 is TGTGCCAGCAGCTTACGCTCTACTCTAGCGGGGGTCTTCGCAGATACGCAGTATTTT. Its translation is CASSLRSTLAGVFADTQYF.